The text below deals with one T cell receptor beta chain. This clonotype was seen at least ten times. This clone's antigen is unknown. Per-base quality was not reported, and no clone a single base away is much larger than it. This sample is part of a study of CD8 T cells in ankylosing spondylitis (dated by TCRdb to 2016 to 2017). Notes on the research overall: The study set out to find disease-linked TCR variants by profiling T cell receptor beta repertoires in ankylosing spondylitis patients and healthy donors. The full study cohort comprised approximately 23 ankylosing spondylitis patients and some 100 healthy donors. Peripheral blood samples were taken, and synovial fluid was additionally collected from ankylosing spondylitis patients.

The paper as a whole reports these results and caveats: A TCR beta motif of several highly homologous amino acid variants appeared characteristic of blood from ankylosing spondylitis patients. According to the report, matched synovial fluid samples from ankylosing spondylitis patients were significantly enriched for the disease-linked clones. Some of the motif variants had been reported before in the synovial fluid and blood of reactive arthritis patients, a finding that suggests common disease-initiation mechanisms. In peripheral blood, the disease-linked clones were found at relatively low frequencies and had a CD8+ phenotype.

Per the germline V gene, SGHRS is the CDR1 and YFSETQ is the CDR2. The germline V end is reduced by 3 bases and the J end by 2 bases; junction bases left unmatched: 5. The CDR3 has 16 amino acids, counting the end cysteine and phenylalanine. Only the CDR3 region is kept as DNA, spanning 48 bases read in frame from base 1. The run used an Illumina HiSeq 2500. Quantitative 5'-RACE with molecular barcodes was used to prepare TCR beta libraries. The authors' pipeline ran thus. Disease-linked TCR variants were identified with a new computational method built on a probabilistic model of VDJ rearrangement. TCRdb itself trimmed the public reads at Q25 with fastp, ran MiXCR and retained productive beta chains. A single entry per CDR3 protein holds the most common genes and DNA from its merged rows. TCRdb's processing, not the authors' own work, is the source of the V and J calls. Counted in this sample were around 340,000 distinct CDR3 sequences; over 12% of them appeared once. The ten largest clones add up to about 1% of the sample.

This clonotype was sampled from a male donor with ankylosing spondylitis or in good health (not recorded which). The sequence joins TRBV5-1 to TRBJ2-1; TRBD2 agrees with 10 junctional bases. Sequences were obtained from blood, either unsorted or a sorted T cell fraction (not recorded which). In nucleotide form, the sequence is TGCGCCAGCAGCTATACTAGCGGGATGACCTACAATGAGCAGTTCTTC. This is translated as CASSYTSGMTYNEQFF.